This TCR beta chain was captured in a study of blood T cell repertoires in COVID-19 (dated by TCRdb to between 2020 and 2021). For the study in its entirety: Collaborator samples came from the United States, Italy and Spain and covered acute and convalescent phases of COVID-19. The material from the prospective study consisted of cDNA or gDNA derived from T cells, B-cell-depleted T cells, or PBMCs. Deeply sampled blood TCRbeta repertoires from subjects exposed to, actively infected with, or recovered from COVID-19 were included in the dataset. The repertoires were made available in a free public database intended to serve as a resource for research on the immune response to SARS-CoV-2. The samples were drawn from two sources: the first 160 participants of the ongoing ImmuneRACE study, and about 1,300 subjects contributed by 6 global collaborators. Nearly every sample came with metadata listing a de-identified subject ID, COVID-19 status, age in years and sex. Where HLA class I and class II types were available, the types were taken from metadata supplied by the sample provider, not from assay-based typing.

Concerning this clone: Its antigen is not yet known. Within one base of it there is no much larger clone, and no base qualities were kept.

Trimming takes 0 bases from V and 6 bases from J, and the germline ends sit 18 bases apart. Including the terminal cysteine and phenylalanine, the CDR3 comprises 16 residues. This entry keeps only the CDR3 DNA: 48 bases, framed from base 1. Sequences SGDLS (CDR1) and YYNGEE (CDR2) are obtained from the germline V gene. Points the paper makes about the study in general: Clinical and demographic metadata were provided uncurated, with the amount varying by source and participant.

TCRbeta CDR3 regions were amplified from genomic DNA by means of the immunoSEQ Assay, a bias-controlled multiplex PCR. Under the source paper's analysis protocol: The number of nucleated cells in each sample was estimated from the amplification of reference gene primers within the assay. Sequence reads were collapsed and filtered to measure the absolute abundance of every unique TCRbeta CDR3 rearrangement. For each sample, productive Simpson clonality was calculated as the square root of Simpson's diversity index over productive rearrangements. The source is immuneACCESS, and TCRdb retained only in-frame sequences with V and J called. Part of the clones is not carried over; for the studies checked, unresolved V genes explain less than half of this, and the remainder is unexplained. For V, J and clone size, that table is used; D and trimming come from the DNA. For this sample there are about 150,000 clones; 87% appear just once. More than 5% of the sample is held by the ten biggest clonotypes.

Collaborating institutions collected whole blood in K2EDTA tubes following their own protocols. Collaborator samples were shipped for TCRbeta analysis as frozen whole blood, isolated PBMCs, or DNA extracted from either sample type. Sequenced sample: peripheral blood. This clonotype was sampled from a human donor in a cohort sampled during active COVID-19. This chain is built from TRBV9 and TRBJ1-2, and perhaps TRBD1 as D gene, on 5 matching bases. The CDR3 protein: CASSVGVGQGVDGYTF. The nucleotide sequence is TGTGCCAGCAGCGTAGGTGTAGGGCAGGGTGTGGATGGCTACACCTTC.